This T cell receptor (beta chain) was obtained from a study of blood T cell repertoires in COVID-19. The wider study: The cDNA or gDNA used as material had been derived from T cells, B-cell-depleted T cells, or PBMCs.

CDR3 size: 14 residues. The J segment lost 8 bases and the V segment lost 6 bases, leaving 6 bases of the junction unmatched. Germline lookup yields CDR1 KGHSH and CDR2 LQKENI. Libraries were prepared by immunoSEQ multiplex PCR; TCRdb keeps only in-frame clonotypes and omits some of them. Found here are about 310,000 clones, 87% of them singletons; the top ten hold about 2%. The chain has TRBV18 and TRBJ2-1; 11 bases match TRBD2. The sequenced sample consisted of peripheral blood. The receptor was isolated from a man younger than 35 with active or convalescent COVID-19. CDR3 nucleotides: TGTGCCAGCTCGCTACTAGCGGGAGTCGATGAGCAGTTCTTC. Residues: CASSLLAGVDEQFF.